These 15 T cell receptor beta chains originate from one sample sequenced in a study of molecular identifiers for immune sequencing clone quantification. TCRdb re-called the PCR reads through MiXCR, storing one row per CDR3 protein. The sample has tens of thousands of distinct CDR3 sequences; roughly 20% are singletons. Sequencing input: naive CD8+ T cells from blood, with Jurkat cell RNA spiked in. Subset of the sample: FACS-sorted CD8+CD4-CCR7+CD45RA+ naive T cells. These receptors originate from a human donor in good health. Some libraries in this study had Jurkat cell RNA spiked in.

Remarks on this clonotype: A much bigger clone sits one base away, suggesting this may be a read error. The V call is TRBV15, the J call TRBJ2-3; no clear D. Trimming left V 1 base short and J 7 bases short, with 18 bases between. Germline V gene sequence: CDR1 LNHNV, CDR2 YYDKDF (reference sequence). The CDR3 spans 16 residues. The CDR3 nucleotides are TGTGCCACCAGCAGAGTTCAAGGGTATCGTTTGAATACGCAGTATTTT. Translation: CATSRVQGYRLNTQYF.

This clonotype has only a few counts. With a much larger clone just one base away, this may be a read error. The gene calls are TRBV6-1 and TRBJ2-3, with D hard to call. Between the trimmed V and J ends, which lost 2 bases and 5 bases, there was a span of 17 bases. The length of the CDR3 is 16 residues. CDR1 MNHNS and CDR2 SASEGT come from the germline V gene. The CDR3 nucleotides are TGTGCCAGCAGTGAATTTGTCACCTCCCCGAGAGATACGCAGTATTTT. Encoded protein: CASSEFVTSPRDTQYF.

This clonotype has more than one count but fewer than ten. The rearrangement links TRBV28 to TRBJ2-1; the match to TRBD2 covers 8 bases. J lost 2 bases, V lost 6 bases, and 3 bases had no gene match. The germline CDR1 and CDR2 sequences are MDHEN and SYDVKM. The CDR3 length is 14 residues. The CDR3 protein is CASRELAAYNEQFF. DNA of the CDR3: TGTGCCAGCAGGGAACTAGCGGCCTACAATGAGCAGTTCTTC.

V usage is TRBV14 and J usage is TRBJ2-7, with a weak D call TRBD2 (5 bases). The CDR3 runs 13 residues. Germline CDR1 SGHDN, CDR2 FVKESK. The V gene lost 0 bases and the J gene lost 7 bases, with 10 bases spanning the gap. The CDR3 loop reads CASSQDLLVEQYF. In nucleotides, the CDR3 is TGTGCCAGCAGCCAAGACTTACTAGTTGAGCAGTACTTC.

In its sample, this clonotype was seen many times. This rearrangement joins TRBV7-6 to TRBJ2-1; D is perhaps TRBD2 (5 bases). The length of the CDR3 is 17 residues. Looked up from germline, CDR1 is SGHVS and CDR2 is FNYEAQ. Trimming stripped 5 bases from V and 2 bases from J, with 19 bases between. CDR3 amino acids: CASSRFRSGSAYNEQFF. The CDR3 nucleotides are TGTGCCAGCAGCCGATTTCGGTCGGGGAGCGCCTACAATGAGCAGTTCTTC.

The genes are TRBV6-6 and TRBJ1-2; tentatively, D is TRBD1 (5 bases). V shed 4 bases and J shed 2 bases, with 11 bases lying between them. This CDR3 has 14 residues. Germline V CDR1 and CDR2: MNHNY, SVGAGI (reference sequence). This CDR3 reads CASSSGGMNYGYTF. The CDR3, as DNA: TGTGCCAGCAGTTCGGGGGGAATGAACTATGGCTACACCTTC.

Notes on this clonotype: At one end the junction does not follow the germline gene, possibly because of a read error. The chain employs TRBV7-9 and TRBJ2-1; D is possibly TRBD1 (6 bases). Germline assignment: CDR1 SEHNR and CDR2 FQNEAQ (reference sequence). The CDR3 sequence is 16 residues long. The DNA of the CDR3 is TGTGTCAGCAGCGCACAGGGTCCCACTCTCTACAATGAGCAGTTCTTC. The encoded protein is CVSSAQGPTLYNEQFF.

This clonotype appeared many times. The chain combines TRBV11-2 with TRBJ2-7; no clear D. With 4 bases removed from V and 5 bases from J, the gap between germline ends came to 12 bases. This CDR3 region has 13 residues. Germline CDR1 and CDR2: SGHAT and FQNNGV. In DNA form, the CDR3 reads TGTGCCAGCAGCTCAGCACCGGAAAACGAGCAGTACTTC. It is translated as CASSSAPENEQYF.

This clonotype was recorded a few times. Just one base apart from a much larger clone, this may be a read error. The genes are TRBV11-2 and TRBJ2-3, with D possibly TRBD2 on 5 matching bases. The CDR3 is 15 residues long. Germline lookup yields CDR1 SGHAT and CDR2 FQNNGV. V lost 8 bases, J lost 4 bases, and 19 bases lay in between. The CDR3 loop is CASGSREGLADTQYF. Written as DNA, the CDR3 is TGTGCCAGCGGCTCACGGGAAGGGTTGGCAGATACGCAGTATTTT.

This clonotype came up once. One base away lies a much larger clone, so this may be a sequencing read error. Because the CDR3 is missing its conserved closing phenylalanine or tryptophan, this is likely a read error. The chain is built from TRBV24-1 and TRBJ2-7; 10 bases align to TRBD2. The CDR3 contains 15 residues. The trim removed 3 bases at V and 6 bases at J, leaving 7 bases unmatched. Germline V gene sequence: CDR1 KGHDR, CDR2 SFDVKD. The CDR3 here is CATSDTLAGGGEQYL. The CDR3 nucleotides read TGTGCCACCAGTGATACCTTAGCGGGAGGTGGCGAGCAGTACCTC.

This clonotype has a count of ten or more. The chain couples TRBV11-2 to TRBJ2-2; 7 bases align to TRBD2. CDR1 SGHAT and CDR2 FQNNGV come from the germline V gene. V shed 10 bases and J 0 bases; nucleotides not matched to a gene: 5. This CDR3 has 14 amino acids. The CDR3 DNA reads TGTGCCATCCGCCGGGGGGCGAACACCGGGGAGCTGTTTTTT. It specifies CAIRRGANTGELFF.

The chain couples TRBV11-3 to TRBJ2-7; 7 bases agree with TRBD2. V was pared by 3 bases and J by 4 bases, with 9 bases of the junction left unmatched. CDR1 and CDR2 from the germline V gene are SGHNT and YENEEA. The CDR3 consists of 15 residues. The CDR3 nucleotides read TGTGCCAGCAGCTTCCTGACTAGCACGGAGTACGAGCAGTACTTC. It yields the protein CASSFLTSTEYEQYF.

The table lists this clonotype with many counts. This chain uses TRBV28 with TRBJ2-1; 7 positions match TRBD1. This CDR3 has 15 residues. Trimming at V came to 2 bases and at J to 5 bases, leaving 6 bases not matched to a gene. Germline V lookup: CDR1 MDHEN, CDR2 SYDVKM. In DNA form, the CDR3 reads TGTGCCAGCAGTTTAGACAGGGATATCGACAATGAGCAGTTCTTC. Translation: CASSLDRDIDNEQFF.

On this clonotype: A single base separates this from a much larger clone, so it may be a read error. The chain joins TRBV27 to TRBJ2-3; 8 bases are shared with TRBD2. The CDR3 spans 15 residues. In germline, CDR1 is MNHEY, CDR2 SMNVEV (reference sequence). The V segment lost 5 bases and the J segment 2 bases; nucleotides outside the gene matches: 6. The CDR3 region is CASSPWTSPTDTQYF. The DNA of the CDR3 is TGTGCCAGCAGTCCGTGGACTAGCCCCACAGATACGCAGTATTTT.

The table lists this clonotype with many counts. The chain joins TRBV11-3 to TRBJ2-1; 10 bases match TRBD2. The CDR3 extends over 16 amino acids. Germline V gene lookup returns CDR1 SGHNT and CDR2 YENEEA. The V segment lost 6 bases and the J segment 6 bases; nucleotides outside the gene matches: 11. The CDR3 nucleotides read TGTGCCAGCAGACCTTTAGAGCGGGAGGGGGTCAATGAGCAGTTCTTC. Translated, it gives CASRPLEREGVNEQFF.